The clone carrying this T cell receptor (beta chain) was counted at least ten times. Its antigen is unidentified. Preparation of the TCRbeta library was carried out with unique molecular identifiers. TCRdb passed the PCR reads through MiXCR, listing each CDR3 protein once. The repertoire consists of fewer than 250,000 distinct CDR3 sequences, with approximately 19% occurring once and the leading ten covering roughly two fifths. This record comes from a study of T-cell reconstitution after alpha-beta-depleted transplantation in children. Study-wide findings and caveats: About two months after transplant, alpha-beta T cells reportedly came from several hundred expanded graft clones. It was newly produced T cells that mostly accounted for T-cell counts and diversity one year after transplant. Where some patients showed high TCRbeta diversity at day 60, it came from recipient T cells and thymic progenitors that had survived.

CDR3 length equals 19 residues. V lost 3 bases and J lost 0, with 22 bases in between. The germline CDR1 and CDR2 sequences are SGHRS and YFSETQ. The chain carries TRBV5-1 and TRBJ2-4; possible D gene TRBD1, 6 bases. This receptor was obtained from a male patient between 2 and 10 years old who had a stem cell transplant for acute lymphoblastic leukemia, so the T cells may come from the graft donor. Sequencing used PBMCs, mostly from graft donor cells, obtained 360 days after TCRalphabeta/CD19-depleted stem cell transplant. DNA for the CDR3: TGCGCCAGCAGCTCGGAAACCTCGACAGGCGCTTTAGCCAAAAACATTCAGTACTTC. Translating gives CASSSETSTGALAKNIQYF.